What follows is one TCR beta chain and its context. This entry belongs to a study of blood T cell repertoires in COVID-19. Sequencing was performed with immunoSEQ multiplex PCR; in TCRdb, only in-frame clones are kept and a portion is missing. The data show 250,000 to 350,000 clones, about 90% seen once. CDR1 is GTSNPN and CDR2 is SVGIG in the germline V gene (reference sequence). Deletions cut 5 bases from V and 7 bases from J, with 12 bases between. The CDR3 has 13 amino acids. The study drew participants aged roughly 18 to 95 years from 24 US areas. The rearrangement joins TRBV30 to TRBJ1-6; maybe TRBD1 (5 bases). The source of this sequence is a woman in her thirties who had recovered from COVID-19. The sequenced sample was PBMCs or T cells enriched from blood (not recorded which). Here the CDR3 DNA reads TGTGCCTGGGGGACCGGAGGGAATTCACCCCTCCACTTT. Encoded protein: CAWGTGGNSPLHF.